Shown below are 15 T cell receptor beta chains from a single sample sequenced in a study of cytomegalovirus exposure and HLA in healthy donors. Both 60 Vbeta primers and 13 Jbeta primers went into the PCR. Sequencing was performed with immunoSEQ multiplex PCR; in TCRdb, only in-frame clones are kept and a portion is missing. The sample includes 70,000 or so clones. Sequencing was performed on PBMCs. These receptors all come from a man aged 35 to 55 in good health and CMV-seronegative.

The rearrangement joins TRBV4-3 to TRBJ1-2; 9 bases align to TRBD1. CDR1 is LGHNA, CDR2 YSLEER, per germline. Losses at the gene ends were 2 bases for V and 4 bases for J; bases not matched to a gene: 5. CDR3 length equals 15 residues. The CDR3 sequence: CASSQLQGAGYGYTF. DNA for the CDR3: TGCGCCAGCAGCCAATTACAGGGGGCCGGCTATGGCTACACCTTC.

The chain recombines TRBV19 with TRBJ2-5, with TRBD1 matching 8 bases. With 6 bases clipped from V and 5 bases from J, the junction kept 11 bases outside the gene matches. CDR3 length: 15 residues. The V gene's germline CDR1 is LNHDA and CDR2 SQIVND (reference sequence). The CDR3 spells CASSLGQGYLETQYF. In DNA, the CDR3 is TGTGCCAGTAGCTTAGGACAGGGTTATTTGGAGACCCAGTACTTC.

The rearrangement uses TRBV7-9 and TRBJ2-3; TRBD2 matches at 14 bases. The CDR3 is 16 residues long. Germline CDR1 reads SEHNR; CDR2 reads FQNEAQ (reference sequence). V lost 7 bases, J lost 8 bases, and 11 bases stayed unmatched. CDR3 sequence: CASNNTTSGRAATQYF. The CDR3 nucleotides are TGTGCCAGCAACAATACGACTAGCGGGAGGGCCGCTACGCAGTATTTT.

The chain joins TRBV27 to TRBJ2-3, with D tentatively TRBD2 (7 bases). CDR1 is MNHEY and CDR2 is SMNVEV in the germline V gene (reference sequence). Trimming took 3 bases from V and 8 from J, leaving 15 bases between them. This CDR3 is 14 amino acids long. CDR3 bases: TGTGCCAGCAGTTTTTCGGGGGGCCTCGGTACGCAGTATTTT. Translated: CASSFSGGLGTQYF.

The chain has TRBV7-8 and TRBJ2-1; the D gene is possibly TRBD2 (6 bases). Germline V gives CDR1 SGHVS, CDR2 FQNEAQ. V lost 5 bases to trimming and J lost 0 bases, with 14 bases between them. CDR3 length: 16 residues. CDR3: CASSPSGLSSYNEQFF. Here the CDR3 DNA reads TGTGCCAGCAGCCCAAGCGGGTTGAGCTCCTACAATGAGCAGTTCTTC.

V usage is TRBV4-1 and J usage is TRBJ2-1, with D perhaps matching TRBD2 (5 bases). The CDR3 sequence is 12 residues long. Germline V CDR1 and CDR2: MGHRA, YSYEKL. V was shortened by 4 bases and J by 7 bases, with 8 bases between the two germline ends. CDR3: CASSPRENEQFF. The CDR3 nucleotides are TGCGCCAGCAGCCCGAGGGAGAATGAGCAGTTCTTC.

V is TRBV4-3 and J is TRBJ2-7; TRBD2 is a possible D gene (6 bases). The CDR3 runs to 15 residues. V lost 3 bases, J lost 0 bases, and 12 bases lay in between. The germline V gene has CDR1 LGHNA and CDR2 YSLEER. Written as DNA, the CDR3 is TGCGCCAGCAGCCAGGGATTGACTAGCTCCTACGAGCAGTACTTC. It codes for CASSQGLTSSYEQYF.

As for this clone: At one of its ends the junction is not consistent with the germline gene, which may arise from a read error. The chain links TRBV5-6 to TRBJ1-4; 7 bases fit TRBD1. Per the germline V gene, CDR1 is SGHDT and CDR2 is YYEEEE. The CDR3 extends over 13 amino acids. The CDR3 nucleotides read TGTGCCAGCAGCTTAAACCCGGGACAGTCAGTGATTTTT. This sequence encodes CASSLNPGQSVIF.

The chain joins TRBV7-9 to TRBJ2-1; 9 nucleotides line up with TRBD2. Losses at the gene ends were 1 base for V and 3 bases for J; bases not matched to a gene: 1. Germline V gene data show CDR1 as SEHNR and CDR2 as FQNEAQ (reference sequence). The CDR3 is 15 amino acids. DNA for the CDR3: TGTGCCAGCAGCTTAGGGACTAGCGACTACAATGAGCAGTTCTTC. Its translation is CASSLGTSDYNEQFF.

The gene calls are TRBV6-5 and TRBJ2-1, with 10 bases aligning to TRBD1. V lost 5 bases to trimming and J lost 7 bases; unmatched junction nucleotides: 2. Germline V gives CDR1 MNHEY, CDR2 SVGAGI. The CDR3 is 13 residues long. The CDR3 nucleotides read TGTGCCAGCAGTCGGACAGGGGGAAATGAGCAGTTCTTC. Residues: CASSRTGGNEQFF.

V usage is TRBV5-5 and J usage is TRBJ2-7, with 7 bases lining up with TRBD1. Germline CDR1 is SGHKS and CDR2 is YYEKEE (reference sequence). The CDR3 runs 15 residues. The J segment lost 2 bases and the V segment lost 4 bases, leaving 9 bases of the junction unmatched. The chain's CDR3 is CASSPTGRGAYEQYF. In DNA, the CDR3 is TGTGCCAGCAGCCCGACAGGGCGAGGGGCCTACGAGCAGTACTTC.

The chain's CDR3 is CAWSQGQGGYNEQFF. The DNA for the CDR3 is TGTGCCTGGAGTCAGGGACAGGGGGGCTACAATGAGCAGTTCTTC. This rearrangement joins TRBV30 to TRBJ2-1; TRBD1 matches at 11 bases. CDR3 size: 15 residues. V was pared by 2 bases and J by 3 bases, with 3 bases of the junction left unmatched. Germline-derived CDR1 and CDR2 are GTSNPN and SVGIG (reference sequence). The complete variable domain, with remaining parts taken from reference TRBV30 and TRBJ2-1, reads SQTIHQWPATLVQPVGSPLSLECTVEGTSNPNLYWYRQAAGRGLQLLFYSVGIGQISSEVPQNLSASRPQDRQFILSSKKLLLSDSGFYLCAWSQGQGGYNEQFFGPGTRLTVL.

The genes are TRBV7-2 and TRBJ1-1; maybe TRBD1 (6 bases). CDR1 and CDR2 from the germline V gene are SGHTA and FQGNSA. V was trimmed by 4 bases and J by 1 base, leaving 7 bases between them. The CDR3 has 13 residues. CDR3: CASSSGQNTEAFF. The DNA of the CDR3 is TGTGCCAGCAGCTCGGGACAGAACACTGAAGCTTTCTTT.

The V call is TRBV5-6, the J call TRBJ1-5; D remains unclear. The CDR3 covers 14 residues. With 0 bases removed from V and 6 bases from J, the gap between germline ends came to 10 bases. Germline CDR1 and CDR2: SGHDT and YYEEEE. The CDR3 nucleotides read TGTGCCAGCAGCTTGGGGGCCCAGCTTCAGCCCCAGCATTTT. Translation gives CASSLGAQLQPQHF.

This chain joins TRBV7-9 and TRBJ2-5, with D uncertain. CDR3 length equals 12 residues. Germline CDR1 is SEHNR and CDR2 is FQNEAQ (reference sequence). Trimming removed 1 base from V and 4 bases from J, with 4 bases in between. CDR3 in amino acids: CASSLVRETQYF. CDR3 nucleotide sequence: TGTGCCAGCAGCTTAGTCCGAGAGACCCAGTACTTC.